This TCR beta chain derives from a study of blood T cell repertoires in COVID-19. Study-level background: Sites across the United States, Italy and Spain contributed samples from acute and convalescent COVID-19. T cells, B-cell-depleted T cells, or PBMCs supplied cDNA or gDNA.

In germline, CDR1 is SGHDT, CDR2 YYEEEE. This CDR3 spans 16 amino acids. The V end was cut by 5 bases, the J end by 2 bases, with 17 bases between. The protocol was immunoSEQ multiplex PCR, while the TCRdb copy is restricted to in-frame clones and leaves out a portion. The sample has roughly 140,000 clones; approximately 78% are singletons. This TCR was sampled from a woman of 80 years or more with acute or convalescent COVID-19. Material for sequencing was peripheral blood. V gene TRBV5-6 combines with J gene TRBJ2-1, with D perhaps TRBD2 (5 bases). CDR3: CASSYIFGETYNEQFF. Here the CDR3 DNA reads TGTGCCAGCAGTTATATATTCGGGGAAACCTACAATGAGCAGTTCTTC.